Reported below is one T cell receptor (beta chain). An end of the junction differs from the germline gene, which may be a read error. These data belong to a study of blood T cells in healthy people across ages. Sample-barcoded 5' priming and a J-beta primer mix drove a second PCR of about 6 to 12 cycles. Using its own MiXCR run on the 5' RACE reads, TCRdb lists one record per CDR3 protein. The sample lists about 930,000 distinct CDR3 sequences; roughly 29% were seen once. The same sample was also studied in work on T cells of mothers and their children.

Sequences were obtained from blood. The sequence derives from a woman in her forties in good health.

The CDR3, as DNA: TGTGCTAGTGGGCCCGGAACAGGGGTGCCCAATGCGCAGTTCTTC. This sequence encodes CASGPGTGVPNAQFF. The V call is TRBV12-5, the J call TRBJ2-1; 7 positions match TRBD1. Germline V gene sequence: CDR1 LGHNT, CDR2 FRNRAP. This CDR3 contains 15 residues.